This T cell receptor beta chain came from a study of blood T cell repertoires in COVID-19 (TCRdb year 2020). Some background on the complete study: The collaborator samples originated in the United States, Italy and Spain and spanned the acute and convalescent phases of COVID-19. Where available, HLA class I and class II types were obtained from metadata supplied by the sample provider rather than from assay-based typing. The prospective study material was composed of cDNA or gDNA derived from T cells, B-cell-depleted T cells, or PBMCs. The dataset comprised deeply sampled blood TCRbeta repertoires from subjects exposed to, actively infected with, or recovered from COVID-19. The repertoires were released in a freely available public database intended as a resource for research on the immune response to SARS-CoV-2. Samples came from the ongoing ImmuneRACE study (first 160 participants) plus 1,254 subjects from 6 global collaborators. Nearly every sample came with metadata listing a de-identified subject ID, COVID-19 status, age in years and sex. Overall study results and their limits: The quantity of clinical and demographic metadata differed by source and by participant and was supplied without curation.

Enrolling through a virtual design, the prospective study's participants ranged in age from roughly 18 to 89 years and lived across some 22 United States geographic areas. In the prospective study, cohorts were assigned on the basis of participant-reported clinical history obtained from a screening survey and a study questionnaire. In the prospective study, mobile phlebotomists collected whole blood, serum and a nasopharyngeal or oropharyngeal swab from each participant. Participants in the prospective study had the option to provide additional blood draws and questionnaires over a roughly two-month period. Prospective study blood samples were shipped either frozen or at room temperature before DNA extraction. Concerning this clone itself: Its recognized antigen is unknown. No clone much larger than this one lies a single base away; base qualities are absent.

TCRbeta CDR3 regions were amplified from genomic DNA using the immunoSEQ Assay, a bias-controlled multiplex PCR. On the study's bioinformatics: Nucleated cell counts per sample were estimated from amplification of reference gene primers within the assay. To quantify the absolute abundance of each unique TCRbeta CDR3 rearrangement, sequence reads were collapsed and filtered. For each sample, productive Simpson clonality was calculated as the square root of Simpson's diversity index over productive rearrangements. In TCRdb, the immuneACCESS table is reduced to in-frame sequences with V and J assigned. These tables do not hold every clone; where another copy was compared, an unresolved V gene accounts for under half, and the others remain unexplained. The V and J calls and clone size were taken over from that table, and D and trimming were inferred from the DNA. In this sample the table shows about 180,000 clones, 89% of which occur a single time. Around 2% of the sample rests with the top ten.

V is clipped by 2 bases and J by 4 bases, and the sequence between their germline boundaries is 12 bases long. The germline V gene sets CDR1 to SGHAT and CDR2 to FQNNGV. The CDR3 runs 15 amino acids, cysteine and phenylalanine included. Only CDR3 DNA is held: 45 bases, read in frame from base 1. Source material: PBMCs or T cells enriched from blood (not recorded which). Recombination joined TRBV11-2 with TRBJ1-3; no D gene is confidently identified. This TCR derives from a woman aged 40 to 50 with acute COVID-19. Here is the DNA: TGTGCCAGCAGCTTAAGAGGAAAACCCGGAAACACCATATATTTT. This yields the protein CASSLRGKPGNTIYF. Reference TRBV11-2 and TRBJ1-3 genes cover what lies past the CDR3, so the full variable domain is EAGVAQSPRYKIIEKRQSVAFWCNPISGHATLYWYQQILGQGPKLLIQFQNNGVVDDSQLPKDRFSAERLKGVDSTLKIQPAKLEDSAVYLCASSLRGKPGNTIYFGEGSWLTVV.